The 29 T cell receptor beta chains presented below share a single source sample, sequenced in a study of T cell repertoires in cytomegalovirus infection. Via MiXCR, TCRdb re-called the reads, giving one row per CDR3 protein. This sample yields around 490,000 distinct CDR3 sequences, of which less than 30% are seen a single time; 13% belongs to the top ten. The sequenced sample consisted of PBMCs. The receptors shown here come from a human donor in good health (CMV status not recorded). Some clones in this sample may be carry-over from other donors' samples.

This CDR3 reads CATSALAGGRETQYF. In DNA form, the CDR3 reads TGTGCCACCAGCGCCCTAGCGGGAGGTCGGGAGACCCAGTACTTC. This rearrangement joins TRBV15 to TRBJ2-5; TRBD2 matches 11 bases. The CDR3 extends over 15 amino acids. In germline, CDR1 is LNHNV, CDR2 YYDKDF (reference sequence). Unmatched junction bases numbered 7, after V lost 5 bases and J lost 5 bases. The variable domain in full, completed from reference TRBV15 and TRBJ2-5, reads DAMVIQNPRYQVTQFGKPVTLSCSQTLNHNVMYWYQQKSSQAPKLLFHYYDKDFNNEADTPDNFQSRRPNTSFCFLDIRSPGLGDTAMYLCATSALAGGRETQYFGPGTRLLVL.

J is TRBJ1-1 and V is TRBV25-1; D gene unclear. Per germline, CDR1 MGHDK and CDR2 SYGVNS. The V and J ends lost 8 bases and 3 bases respectively, with 16 bases between them. The CDR3 extends over 14 amino acids. CDR3 loop: CASSPLWTDTEAFF. In nucleotides, the CDR3 is TGTGCCAGCTCCCCTCTTTGGACGGACACTGAAGCTTTCTTT. Supplemented by reference TRBV25-1 and TRBJ1-1, the full variable domain reads EADIYQTPRYLVIGTGKKITLECSQTMGHDKMYWYQQDPGMELHLIHYSYGVNSTEKGDLSSESTVSRIRTEHFPLTLESARPSHTSQYLCASSPLWTDTEAFFGQGTRLTVV.

This clonotype was seen many times. V is TRBV6-2 or TRBV6-3 and J is TRBJ2-7; no definite D call. The V end was cut by 8 bases, the J end by 1 base, with 12 bases between. CDR1 is MNHEY and CDR2 is SVGEGT in the germline V gene. CDR3 length: 13 amino acids. In DNA, the CDR3 is TGTGCCAGCGTGGCAGCCCCATCCTACGAGCAGTACTTC. This encodes CASVAAPSYEQYF.

This clonotype was counted a few times. CDR3 residues: CASSPLSGGGGELFF. The CDR3 DNA reads as TGTGCCAGCAGCCCCTTGTCGGGAGGAGGGGGGGAGCTGTTTTTT. The V call is TRBV11-2, the J call TRBJ2-2, with 7 bases that match TRBD2. Germline V gene data show CDR1 as SGHAT and CDR2 as FQNNGV. The J segment lost 8 bases and the V segment lost 5 bases, leaving 11 bases of the junction unmatched. The CDR3 totals 15 residues.

This clonotype was seen more than once but under ten times. The V and J genes are TRBV12-3 or TRBV12-4 and TRBJ1-4; 7 bases match TRBD1. This CDR3 is built from 16 residues. V shed 6 bases and J 1 base; nucleotides not matched to a gene: 8. This CDR3 is CASRRNRGLTNEKLFF. The CDR3 DNA sequence: TGTGCCAGCAGACGCAACAGGGGACTAACTAATGAAAAACTGTTTTTT.

The V and J genes are TRBV5-1 and TRBJ1-6; TRBD1 agrees at 7 bases. Germline CDR1 reads SGHRS; CDR2 reads YFSETQ. J lost 7 bases, V lost 0 bases, and 7 bases had no gene match. The CDR3 length is 16 residues. The chain's CDR3 is CASSLATGVGNSPLHF. CDR3 nucleotides: TGCGCCAGCAGCTTGGCCACAGGGGTGGGAAATTCACCCCTCCACTTT. Full variable domain (remainder filled in from reference TRBV5-1 and TRBJ1-6): KAGVTQTPRYLIKTRGQQVTLSCSPISGHRSVSWYQQTPGQGLQFLFEYFSETQRNKGNFPGRFSGRQFSNSRSEMNVSTLELGDSALYLCASSLATGVGNSPLHFGNGTRLTVT.

The rearrangement links TRBV7-9 to TRBJ2-2; D remains ambiguous. The CDR3 covers 14 residues. Germline V lookup: CDR1 SEHNR, CDR2 FQNEAQ (reference sequence). Trimming shortened V by 1 base and J by 5 bases, and 8 bases separated the two germline ends. The CDR3 reads CASSLGWATGELFF. DNA of the CDR3: TGTGCCAGCAGCTTAGGCTGGGCAACCGGGGAGCTGTTTTTT. Combining the CDR3 with reference TRBV7-9 and TRBJ2-2 gives the whole variable domain DTGVSQNPRHKITKRGQNVTFRCDPISEHNRLYWYRQTLGQGPEFLTYFQNEAQLEKSRLLSDRFSAERPKGSFSTLEIQRTEQGDSAMYLCASSLGWATGELFFGEGSRLTVL.

The J gene is TRBJ2-4, the V gene TRBV29-1, with D possibly being TRBD2 (5 bases). This CDR3 region has 13 residues. The germline V gene encodes CDR1 SQVTM and CDR2 ANQGSEA. V lost 4 bases and J lost 5, with 12 bases in between. CDR3 in DNA: TGCAGCGTTGGAAGCGGCCTTCAAAACATTCAGTACTTC. Translating it yields CSVGSGLQNIQYF.

The V call is TRBV11-2, the J call TRBJ2-7; 7 bases agree with TRBD1. V lost 4 bases to trimming and J lost 3 bases; unmatched junction nucleotides: 9. CDR1 SGHAT and CDR2 FQNNGV come from the germline V gene. The CDR3 covers 15 residues. CDR3 DNA sequence: TGTGCCAGCAGCTATAGTAACAGGGGCGGCTACGAGCAGTACGTC. Translated, it gives CASSYSNRGGYEQYV.

This clonotype was observed a handful of times. This chain joins TRBV7-2 and TRBJ2-5; TRBD2 matches 7 bases. Looked up from germline, CDR1 is SGHTA and CDR2 is FQGNSA. The V gene end was trimmed by 3 bases and the J gene end by 0 bases; junction bases not matched to a gene: 7. The CDR3 spans 16 residues. CDR3 coding DNA: TGTGCCAGCAGCTTGGGGGGGGGTAGCCACCAAGAGACCCAGTACTTC. This codes for CASSLGGGSHQETQYF.

This sequence joins TRBV6-1 and TRBJ1-5, with TRBD1 as a possible D gene (5 bases). CDR3 length equals 18 residues. CDR1 and CDR2 from the germline V gene are MNHNS and SASEGT. V shed 1 base and J shed 4 bases, with 20 bases lying between them. CDR3 in amino acids: CASSEGIGAGFKNQPQHF. The CDR3 DNA reads TGTGCCAGCAGTGAAGGGATTGGGGCAGGGTTTAAGAATCAGCCCCAGCATTTT.

The rearrangement uses TRBV6-2 or TRBV6-3 and TRBJ2-7, with 10 bases that match TRBD1. The CDR3 length is 14 residues. From germline, CDR1 is MNHEY and CDR2 SVGEGT. The trim removed 6 bases at V and 2 bases at J, leaving 4 bases unmatched. CDR3 bases: TGTGCCAGCAGAGGACAGGGGGTCCCCTACGAGCAGTACTTC. This gives the protein CASRGQGVPYEQYF.

The DNA of the CDR3 is TGTGCCATCAGTGAGTCGACGAACAATGAGCAGTTCTTC. It translates to CAISESTNNEQFF. The rearrangement uses TRBV10-3 and TRBJ2-1; D not resolved. Germline loops: CDR1 ENHRY, CDR2 SYGVKD. V dropped 0 bases and J dropped 5 bases, with 5 bases sitting between them. The CDR3 runs 13 residues.

At least ten counts were recorded for this clonotype. The rearrangement joins TRBV7-6 to TRBJ2-2, with D unclear. Looked up from germline, CDR1 is SGHVS and CDR2 is FNYEAQ. This CDR3 contains 14 residues. Trimming cost V 1 base and J 5 bases, with 8 bases left between them. DNA of the CDR3: TGTGCCAGCAGCTTAGTTCTCGCTACCGGGGAGCTGTTTTTT. Its protein is CASSLVLATGELFF. Looking up the rest from reference TRBV7-6 and TRBJ2-2 gives the full variable domain: GAGVSQSPRYKVTKRGQDVALRCDPISGHVSLYWYRQALGQGPEFLTYFNYEAQQDKSGLPNDRFSAERPEGSISTLTIQRTEQRDSAMYRCASSLVLATGELFFGEGSRLTVL.

This rearrangement joins TRBV12-3 or TRBV12-4 to TRBJ2-3, with TRBD2 matching over 8 bases. The CDR3 length is 15 residues. After removal of 5 bases from V and 3 bases from J, the junction contained 7 bases not matched to a gene. CDR3 amino acids: CASSVSGRRTDTQYF. Written as DNA, the CDR3 is TGTGCCAGCAGTGTGAGCGGGAGACGGACAGATACGCAGTATTTT.

This clonotype was seen a handful of times. The chain employs TRBV2 and TRBJ2-1; no clear D gene. V lost 5 bases and J 5 bases, leaving 13 bases between the germline ends. The germline CDR1 and CDR2 sequences are SNHLY and FYNNEI. The CDR3 is 14 amino acids. This CDR3 reads CASSHTYTNNEQFF. The CDR3 DNA reads TGTGCCAGCAGTCACACATACACAAACAATGAGCAGTTCTTC.

The CDR3: CSVYTGGMTGELFF. In nucleotides, the CDR3 is TGCAGCGTTTACACAGGGGGCATGACCGGGGAGCTGTTTTTT. This chain connects TRBV29-1 to TRBJ2-2; 9 bases match TRBD1. Germline V gene sequence: CDR1 SQVTM, CDR2 ANQGSEA. The CDR3 runs to 14 residues. V dropped 5 bases and J dropped 5; count of bases not matched to a gene: 6.

This clonotype was observed a handful of times. The J gene is TRBJ2-7, the V gene TRBV28; D unresolved. The germline CDR1 and CDR2 sequences are MDHEN and SYDVKM. The CDR3 sequence is 14 residues long. V dropped 3 bases and J dropped 3 bases, with 12 bases sitting between them. CDR3 in DNA: TGTGCCAGCAGTTTCAACAACCTGATCTACGAGCAGTACTTC. The encoded protein is CASSFNNLIYEQYF.

This chain joins TRBV5-6 and TRBJ2-1; possibly TRBD1 for D (5 bases). Trimming removed 4 bases at V and 0 bases at J, with 14 bases between. The CDR3 is 16 amino acids. Germline lookup yields CDR1 SGHDT and CDR2 YYEEEE. The CDR3 bases are TGTGCCAGCAGCCCAAAGGGGTGGTCCTCCTACAATGAGCAGTTCTTC. Translation: CASSPKGWSSYNEQFF.

The V gene is TRBV29-1, the J gene TRBJ2-2, with 9 bases identical to TRBD1. V shed 1 base, J shed 1 base, and the junction held 7 bases outside the gene matches. CDR3 size: 17 residues. Germline CDR1 SQVTM, CDR2 ANQGSEA. The CDR3 DNA is TGCAGCGTTGAAGGAGGCGGGACAGGGTGGAACACCGGGGAGCTGTTTTTT. Protein product: CSVEGGGTGWNTGELFF.

This clonotype occurred a few times. The CDR3 DNA sequence: TGTGCCAGCACCCTACTGGGACAGGGATCCTACGAGCAGTACTTC. Its translation: CASTLLGQGSYEQYF. The chain couples TRBV6-2 or TRBV6-3 to TRBJ2-7; 9 bases map to TRBD1. Germline V gene lookup returns CDR1 MNHEY and CDR2 SVGEGT. The CDR3 contains 15 residues. The V segment lost 7 bases and the J segment 1 base; nucleotides outside the gene matches: 8.

The genes are TRBV19 and TRBJ2-1; 8 nucleotides match TRBD1. Germline trimming cut 6 bases from V and 7 bases from J; bases unmatched to any gene: 5. This CDR3 has 13 amino acids. From germline, CDR1 is LNHDA and CDR2 SQIVND (reference sequence). CDR3 sequence: CASRTGGGNEQFF. DNA for the CDR3: TGTGCCAGTAGAACAGGGGGTGGAAATGAGCAGTTCTTC. Complete variable domain (other parts from reference TRBV19 and TRBJ2-1): DGGITQSPKYLFRKEGQNVTLSCEQNLNHDAMYWYRQDPGQGLRLIYYSQIVNDFQKGDIAEGYSVSREKKESFPLTVTSAQKNPTAFYLCASRTGGGNEQFFGPGTRLTVL.

A few counts support this clonotype. The chain employs TRBV7-6 and TRBJ2-1; TRBD1 or TRBD2 may be the D gene (6 bases each). CDR3 length equals 16 residues. CDR1 is SGHVS, CDR2 FNYEAQ, per germline. V gave up 2 bases and J gave up 8 bases, with 19 bases separating them. CDR3 amino acids: CASSLWTGAIGHEQFF. The DNA of the CDR3 is TGTGCCAGCAGCTTATGGACGGGGGCTATTGGGCATGAGCAGTTCTTC.

This clonotype was detected a few times. The chain couples TRBV12-3 or TRBV12-4 to TRBJ2-1; 11 bases agree with TRBD2. This CDR3 contains 17 residues. V was clipped by 5 bases and J by 10 bases; unmatched bases: 16. CDR3 region: CASSEPGLAGMWGEQFF. The CDR3 nucleotides read TGTGCCAGCAGTGAACCCGGACTAGCGGGCATGTGGGGCGAGCAGTTCTTC.

The rearrangement joins TRBV20-1 to TRBJ1-5; D is ambiguous. The CDR3 contains 14 residues. Germline assignment: CDR1 DFQATT and CDR2 SNEGSKA (reference sequence). Trimming stripped 3 bases from V and 5 bases from J, with 14 bases between. This chain's CDR3 is CSASVVGRYQPQHF. The CDR3 DNA follows: TGCAGTGCTAGTGTCGTCGGGCGGTATCAGCCCCAGCATTTT.

This clonotype was detected only a few times. The rearrangement uses TRBV6-2 or TRBV6-3 and TRBJ2-4; D is possibly TRBD1 (5 bases). The length of the CDR3 is 17 residues. V shed 2 bases and J shed 2 bases, with 16 bases lying between them. Germline loops: CDR1 MNHEY, CDR2 SVGEGT. The CDR3 coding sequence is TGTGCCAGCAGTTACCCCCCCCGGGCAGGGCCCAAAAACATTCAGTACTTC. Translating it yields CASSYPPRAGPKNIQYF.

This clonotype was detected ten times or more. The gene calls are TRBV7-9 and TRBJ2-2; 7 bases align to TRBD1. J gave up 6 bases and V 5 bases, and 3 bases lay outside the gene matches. This CDR3 is 13 amino acids long. Looked up from germline, CDR1 is SEHNR and CDR2 is FQNEAQ (reference sequence). The CDR3 region is CASSAQGAGELFF. The CDR3 DNA follows: TGTGCCAGCAGCGCGCAGGGGGCCGGGGAGCTGTTTTTT.

The rearrangement joins TRBV29-1 to TRBJ2-3; 7 positions agree with TRBD2. The CDR3 consists of 15 residues. The germline gives CDR1 SQVTM, CDR2 ANQGSEA. Trimming at V came to 6 bases and at J to 0 bases, leaving 9 bases not matched to a gene. As DNA, the CDR3 is TGCAGCGTCGACCGGGAGGCCACTAGCACAGATACGCAGTATTTT. This gives the protein CSVDREATSTDTQYF.

In this sample, this clonotype turned up a few times. CDR3 in amino acids: CASSMVGGGITEAFF. CDR3 coding DNA: TGTGCCAGTAGTATGGTCGGGGGGGGAATCACTGAAGCTTTCTTT. J is TRBJ1-1 and V is TRBV19; a possible D gene is TRBD1 (5 bases). Trimming stripped 3 bases from V and 4 bases from J, with 15 bases between. CDR3 length: 15 residues. CDR1 is LNHDA, CDR2 SQIVND, per germline (reference sequence).